This is a list of T cell receptor beta chains from one sample in a study of PD-L1 blockade in urothelial cancer. The repertoire was sequenced with immunoSEQ multiplex PCR; TCRdb's copy has only in-frame clones and lacks some. The top ten clones hold under 5% of a sample with over 100,000 clones, about 91% of them seen once. Sequencing used PBMCs, obtained around atezolizumab (anti-PD-L1) treatment. All receptors come from a man aged 55 to 70 with urothelial cancer. The CDR3 runs from the conserved cysteine through the conserved F or W. D genes are given only for firm matches. Size values are once, few and many counts, or a class for expanded clones, and some rows have none.

clone size: -
D gene: -
V gene: TRBV19
J gene: TRBJ2-2
CDR3 protein: CASRLRQGTGTGELFF
CDR3 DNA: TGTGCCAGTAGGCTACGCCAGGGTACAGGCACCGGGGAGCTGTTTTTT

clone size: -
D gene: TRBD2
V gene: TRBV9
J gene: TRBJ2-2
CDR3 protein: CASSRSRLAGAPPRGTGELFF
CDR3 DNA: TGTGCCAGCAGCCGTAGTAGGCTAGCGGGGGCTCCACCCCGAGGCACCGGGGAGCTGTTTTTT

clone size: -
D gene: -
V gene: TRBV30
J gene: TRBJ2-2
CDR3 protein: CAWTFRGGTGELFF
CDR3 DNA: TGTGCCTGGACCTTCCGAGGAGGCACCGGGGAGCTGTTTTTT

clone size: -
D gene: -
V gene: TRBV12-2
J gene: TRBJ2-1
CDR3 protein: CASRLVHSGRGYNEQFF
CDR3 DNA: TGTGCAAGTCGCTTAGTCCATAGCGGGAGGGGCTACAATGAGCAGTTCTTC

clone size: -
D gene: -
V gene: TRBV6-5
J gene: TRBJ2-3
CDR3 protein: CASIAPPGDTQYF
CDR3 DNA: TGTGCCAGCATAGCCCCCCCTGGAGATACGCAGTATTTT

clone size: -
D gene: TRBD1
V gene: TRBV7-9
J gene: TRBJ2-5
CDR3 protein: CASSSGRQGVETQYF
CDR3 DNA: TGTGCCAGCAGCTCCGGGAGACAGGGGGTAGAGACCCAGTACTTC

clone size: -
D gene: -
V gene: TRBV4-1
J gene: TRBJ1-1
CDR3 protein: CASILREGTEAFF
CDR3 DNA: TGCGCCAGCATCCTGAGGGAGGGTACTGAAGCTTTCTTT

clone size: -
D gene: TRBD1
V gene: TRBV18
J gene: TRBJ1-6
CDR3 protein: CASSPDRGMDSPLHF
CDR3 DNA: TGTGCCAGCTCACCCGACAGGGGGATGGATTCACCCCTCCACTTT

clone size: -
D gene: -
V gene: TRBV19
J gene: TRBJ2-2
CDR3 protein: CASSIEVRGTGELFF
CDR3 DNA: TGTGCCAGTAGTATAGAAGTCCGGGGGACCGGGGAGCTGTTTTTT

clone size: -
D gene: -
V gene: TRBV30
J gene: TRBJ1-2
CDR3 protein: CAWSLQGQGGYTF
CDR3 DNA: TGTGCCTGGAGTCTCCAGGGCCAGGGCGGCTACACCTTC

clone size: -
D gene: TRBD2
V gene: TRBV7-2
J gene: TRBJ2-6
CDR3 protein: CASSRVAGAGANVLTF
CDR3 DNA: TGTGCCAGCAGCAGAGTTGCGGGAGCTGGGGCCAACGTCCTGACTTTC

clone size: -
D gene: -
V gene: TRBV7-2
J gene: TRBJ2-3
CDR3 protein: CASSLQIRERTDTQYF
CDR3 DNA: TGTGCCAGCAGCTTACAGATCAGGGAACGCACAGATACGCAGTATTTT

clone size: -
D gene: -
V gene: TRBV9
J gene: TRBJ2-5
CDR3 protein: CASSVGGGLGETQYF
CDR3 DNA: TGTGCCAGCAGCGTAGGGGGGGGCCTTGGGGAGACCCAGTACTTC

clone size: -
D gene: -
V gene: TRBV7-3
J gene: TRBJ2-2
CDR3 protein: CASSLIGGANTGELFF
CDR3 DNA: TGTGCCAGCAGCTTAATCGGCGGGGCGAACACCGGGGAGCTGTTTTTT

clone size: once
D gene: TRBD1
V gene: TRBV30
J gene: TRBJ1-3
CDR3 protein: CAYSGGPGNTIYF
CDR3 DNA: TGTGCCTATTCAGGGGGCCCTGGAAACACCATATATTTT

clone size: -
D gene: -
V gene: TRBV10-3
J gene: TRBJ1-2
CDR3 protein: CAIRKPRGNNYGYTF
CDR3 DNA: TGTGCCATCAGAAAACCCAGGGGAAATAACTATGGCTACACCTTC

clone size: -
D gene: TRBD2
V gene: TRBV4-2
J gene: TRBJ2-3
CDR3 protein: CASSQGLAGGPDTQYF
CDR3 DNA: TGTGCCAGCAGCCAGGGACTAGCGGGGGGGCCCGATACGCAGTATTTT

clone size: once
D gene: -
V gene: TRBV20-1
J gene: TRBJ1-2
CDR3 protein: CSANLVSGYTF
CDR3 DNA: TGCAGTGCTAACCTAGTTTCTGGCTACACCTTC

clone size: -
D gene: TRBD2
V gene: TRBV12-5
J gene: TRBJ2-1
CDR3 protein: CASATAGTNEQFF
CDR3 DNA: TGTGCTAGTGCTACAGCGGGAACGAATGAGCAGTTCTTC

clone size: -
D gene: TRBD2
V gene: TRBV9
J gene: TRBJ2-7
CDR3 protein: CASSKGPSGVTYEQYF
CDR3 DNA: TGTGCCAGCAGCAAAGGGCCTAGCGGGGTAACCTACGAGCAGTACTTC

clone size: few
D gene: -
V gene: TRBV11-2
J gene: TRBJ1-1
CDR3 protein: CASSPGVTEAFF
CDR3 DNA: TGTGCCAGCAGCCCGGGGGTGACTGAAGCTTTCTTT

clone size: once
D gene: -
V gene: TRBV15
J gene: TRBJ2-7
CDR3 protein: CATSRDLTGLGYEQYF
CDR3 DNA: TGTGCCACCAGCAGAGATCTTACAGGATTGGGCTACGAGCAGTACTTC

clone size: -
D gene: -
V gene: TRBV18
J gene: TRBJ2-3
CDR3 protein: CASSPSGGDSDTQYF
CDR3 DNA: TGTGCCAGCTCACCATCCGGCGGGGACTCAGATACGCAGTATTTT

clone size: -
D gene: -
V gene: TRBV6-1
J gene: TRBJ2-7
CDR3 protein: CASNPSNYEQYF
CDR3 DNA: TGTGCCAGCAACCCTAGCAACTACGAGCAGTACTTC

clone size: -
D gene: TRBD1
V gene: TRBV30
J gene: TRBJ1-2
CDR3 protein: CAWRAQGQIYGYTF
CDR3 DNA: TGTGCCTGGAGGGCCCAGGGACAGATCTATGGCTACACCTTC

clone size: -
D gene: TRBD1
V gene: TRBV27
J gene: TRBJ2-5
CDR3 protein: CASSFLDRGETQYF
CDR3 DNA: TGTGCCAGCAGTTTCCTCGACAGGGGGGAGACCCAGTACTTC

clone size: -
D gene: TRBD2
V gene: TRBV19
J gene: TRBJ2-1
CDR3 protein: CASSTRLAGRYNEQFF
CDR3 DNA: TGTGCCAGTAGTACCAGACTAGCGGGAAGGTACAATGAGCAGTTCTTC

clone size: -
D gene: -
V gene: TRBV6-5
J gene: TRBJ2-3
CDR3 protein: CASSSPDTQYF
CDR3 DNA: TGTGCCAGCAGCTCCCCCGATACGCAGTATTTT

clone size: -
D gene: TRBD1
V gene: TRBV6-1
J gene: TRBJ1-2
CDR3 protein: CASRENAGQGVGGYTF
CDR3 DNA: TGTGCCAGCAGGGAAAACGCCGGACAGGGGGTGGGGGGCTACACCTTC

clone size: -
D gene: -
V gene: TRBV7-2
J gene: TRBJ2-1
CDR3 protein: CASSLTPNEQFF
CDR3 DNA: TGTGCCAGCAGCTTGACTCCCAATGAGCAGTTCTTC

clone size: -
D gene: TRBD1
V gene: TRBV7-8
J gene: TRBJ1-1
CDR3 protein: CASRHRTGYGPEAFF
CDR3 DNA: TGTGCCAGCAGGCACCGGACAGGGTACGGGCCTGAAGCTTTCTTT

clone size: -
D gene: -
V gene: TRBV6-1
J gene: TRBJ1-5
CDR3 protein: CATREWGGGNQPQHF
CDR3 DNA: TGTGCCACCCGGGAATGGGGGGGCGGCAATCAGCCCCAGCATTTT

clone size: -
D gene: TRBD2
V gene: TRBV7-2
J gene: TRBJ2-5
CDR3 protein: CASSFQRGGETQYF
CDR3 DNA: TGTGCCAGCAGCTTTCAGCGGGGGGGCGAGACCCAGTACTTC

clone size: -
D gene: -
V gene: TRBV7-8
J gene: TRBJ1-4
CDR3 protein: CASSTKRVGEANEKLFF
CDR3 DNA: TGTGCCAGCAGCACTAAAAGGGTAGGGGAGGCTAATGAAAAACTGTTTTTT

clone size: -
D gene: TRBD2
V gene: TRBV6-6
J gene: TRBJ2-1
CDR3 protein: CASSYRAGGRGEQFF
CDR3 DNA: TGTGCCAGCAGTTACAGAGCGGGAGGGAGGGGGGAGCAGTTCTTC

clone size: -
D gene: -
V gene: TRBV11-3
J gene: TRBJ2-7
CDR3 protein: CASSLGSGPYEQYF
CDR3 DNA: TGTGCCAGCAGCTTAGGCAGCGGGCCCTACGAGCAGTACTTC

clone size: -
D gene: -
V gene: TRBV7-9
J gene: TRBJ2-4
CDR3 protein: CASSLGPSDGTNIQYF
CDR3 DNA: TGTGCCAGCAGCTTAGGTCCTAGCGACGGTACCAACATTCAGTACTTC

clone size: -
D gene: -
V gene: TRBV9
J gene: TRBJ2-7
CDR3 protein: CASSVARSGEQYF
CDR3 DNA: TGTGCCAGCAGCGTAGCTAGATCTGGCGAGCAGTACTTC

clone size: -
D gene: -
V gene: TRBV7-9
J gene: TRBJ1-2
CDR3 protein: CASSLAGQDYGYTF
CDR3 DNA: TGTGCCAGCAGCTTAGCAGGTCAGGATTATGGCTACACCTTC

clone size: -
D gene: -
V gene: TRBV10-1
J gene: TRBJ2-1
CDR3 protein: CASSDHVRNEQFF
CDR3 DNA: TGCGCCAGCAGTGATCACGTTCGGAATGAGCAGTTCTTC

clone size: few
D gene: TRBD2
V gene: TRBV6-5
J gene: TRBJ2-2
CDR3 protein: CASSYQGLADRELFF
CDR3 DNA: TGTGCCAGCAGTTACCAGGGACTAGCCGACCGGGAGCTGTTTTTT

clone size: -
D gene: -
V gene: TRBV10-1
J gene: TRBJ2-7
CDR3 protein: CASSVRLSSEQYF
CDR3 DNA: TGCGCCAGCAGTGTAAGGCTCTCTAGCGAGCAGTACTTC

clone size: -
D gene: TRBD1
V gene: TRBV5-6
J gene: TRBJ1-5
CDR3 protein: CASSLAGTGYQPQHF
CDR3 DNA: TGTGCCAGCAGCTTGGCTGGGACAGGTTATCAGCCCCAGCATTTT

clone size: -
D gene: -
V gene: TRBV18
J gene: TRBJ2-7
CDR3 protein: CASSPTQGLAQQYF
CDR3 DNA: TGTGCCAGCTCACCGACTCAGGGGTTGGCGCAGCAGTACTTC

clone size: -
D gene: TRBD2
V gene: TRBV18
J gene: TRBJ2-7
CDR3 protein: CASSPGTSGDEQYF
CDR3 DNA: TGTGCCAGCTCACCCGGGACTAGCGGGGACGAGCAGTACTTC

clone size: -
D gene: TRBD1
V gene: TRBV5-8
J gene: TRBJ1-5
CDR3 protein: CASSDRVGNQPQHF
CDR3 DNA: TGTGCCAGCAGCGACAGGGTGGGCAATCAGCCCCAGCATTTT

clone size: -
D gene: TRBD2
V gene: TRBV6-1
J gene: TRBJ2-3
CDR3 protein: CASSEGLAEPTDTQYF
CDR3 DNA: TGTGCCAGCAGTGAAGGACTAGCGGAGCCCACAGATACGCAGTATTTT

clone size: -
D gene: TRBD1
V gene: TRBV29-1
J gene: TRBJ1-1
CDR3 protein: CSTWTGREAFF
CDR3 DNA: TGCAGCACCTGGACAGGGCGTGAAGCTTTCTTT

clone size: -
D gene: -
V gene: TRBV5-1
J gene: TRBJ2-3
CDR3 protein: CASSLQDFTDTQYF
CDR3 DNA: TGCGCCAGCAGCTTGCAGGATTTCACAGATACGCAGTATTTT

clone size: -
D gene: -
V gene: TRBV18
J gene: TRBJ1-1
CDR3 protein: CASSPSSGGNTEAFF
CDR3 DNA: TGTGCCAGCTCACCAAGTAGCGGCGGGAACACTGAAGCTTTCTTT

clone size: -
D gene: -
V gene: TRBV4-2
J gene: TRBJ2-2
CDR3 protein: CASSQDPGNTGELFF
CDR3 DNA: TGTGCCAGCAGCCAAGATCCGGGGAACACCGGGGAGCTGTTTTTT

clone size: -
D gene: -
V gene: TRBV7-3
J gene: TRBJ1-1
CDR3 protein: CASSLGREVSEAFF
CDR3 DNA: TGTGCCAGCAGCTTAGGGCGGGAGGTCTCTGAAGCTTTCTTT

clone size: few
D gene: -
V gene: TRBV4-1
J gene: TRBJ1-2
CDR3 protein: CASSQAQGYGYTF
CDR3 DNA: TGCGCCAGCAGCCAGGCGCAGGGGTATGGCTACACCTTC

clone size: -
D gene: -
V gene: TRBV10-3
J gene: TRBJ2-7
CDR3 protein: CAIKSGGRDEQYF
CDR3 DNA: TGTGCCATCAAATCGGGGGGCCGCGACGAGCAGTACTTC

clone size: -
D gene: TRBD1
V gene: TRBV5-5
J gene: TRBJ1-1
CDR3 protein: CASSLFDSGGSTEAFF
CDR3 DNA: TGTGCCAGCAGCTTGTTCGATTCAGGGGGCTCCACTGAAGCTTTCTTT

clone size: -
D gene: -
V gene: TRBV4-2
J gene: TRBJ2-3
CDR3 protein: CASSQDRGTTDTQYF
CDR3 DNA: TGTGCCAGCAGCCAAGACAGGGGGACTACAGATACGCAGTATTTT